This T cell receptor beta chain was captured in a study of metastatic and nonmetastatic thyroid tumors. Across the whole study: Across peripheral blood and tumor or nodule tissue samples taken from malignant and benign thyroid patients, the repertoires were compared with one another.

There are many counts of this clone. Using MiXCR, TCRdb re-called clones from the PCR reads. This sample has roughly 36,000 clones, with 10% to 13% found just once. All patients were untreated before thyroid surgery. Germline V gene lookup returns CDR1 SGHAT and CDR2 FQNNGV. This CDR3 contains 15 residues. Trimming removed 4 bases from V and 1 base from J, with 11 bases in between. The genes are TRBV11-2 and TRBJ1-3; TRBD1 might be the D (5 bases). Specimen: blood. This receptor was identified in a female donor with papillary thyroid cancer or a benign thyroid nodule (not recorded which). Some clones in this sample may be carry-over from other donors' samples. The CDR3 here is CASSWDGGSGNTIYF. The DNA for the CDR3 is TGTGCCAGCAGCTGGGACGGAGGATCTGGAAACACCATATATTTT.